A selection of T cell receptor beta chains follows, all from one sample in a study of T cells in narcolepsy. The method was immunoSEQ multiplex PCR; TCRdb's version includes in-frame clones alone and lacks a portion of them. The table lists tens of thousands of clones, around 79% of them singletons. Source material: CD45RA- memory CD4+ T cells from PBMCs. The origin of the receptors is a human donor with narcolepsy. The CDR3 runs from the conserved cysteine through the conserved F or W. A D gene is named only where the DNA matches it firmly. Not all rows give a size; the values are once, few, many and, for expanded clones, a class.

clone_size	v_call	d_call	j_call	cdr3_aa	cdr3_nt
few	TRBV6-8	-	TRBJ1-5	CASSDEGGNQPQHF	TGTGCCAGCAGCGATGAAGGGGGAAATCAGCCCCAGCATTTT
-	TRBV6-4	-	TRBJ1-2	CASSEGIGYGYTF	TGTGCCAGCAGTGAGGGGATTGGCTATGGCTACACCTTC
-	TRBV27	TRBD2	TRBJ2-1	CASAIKGLVAGNEQFF	TGTGCTAGCGCTATTAAAGGTTTGGTAGCGGGTAATGAGCAGTTCTTC
-	TRBV11-2	TRBD2	TRBJ2-2	CASSPSIRTSTTGELFF	TGTGCCAGCAGCCCGAGCATCCGGACTAGCACCACCGGGGAGCTGTTTTTT
-	TRBV19	-	TRBJ2-1	CASSILESGPNEQFF	TGTGCCAGTAGTATATTGGAGTCGGGCCCGAATGAGCAGTTCTTC
-	TRBV19	-	TRBJ1-1	CASNGGSGAYTEAFF	TGTGCCAGTAACGGGGGCTCGGGGGCCTACACTGAAGCTTTCTTT
-	TRBV27	-	TRBJ2-7	CASSFGDTSYEQYF	TGTGCCAGCAGTTTTGGGGACACCTCCTACGAGCAGTACTTC
-	TRBV7-2	-	TRBJ2-2	CASSLLGQGTGELFF	TGTGCCAGCAGCCTCCTTGGGCAGGGCACCGGGGAGCTGTTTTTT
-	TRBV5-1	TRBD2	TRBJ2-3	CASSWGLAGGNTDTQYF	TGCGCCAGCAGCTGGGGACTAGCGGGAGGAAACACAGATACGCAGTATTTT
few	TRBV6-9	-	TRBJ2-5	CASRQETQYF	TGTGCCAGCAGACAAGAGACCCAGTACTTC
-	TRBV2	-	TRBJ1-6	CASRLQGQDSPLHF	TGTGCCAGCAGGCTACAGGGTCAGGATTCACCCCTCCACTTT
-	TRBV6-1	-	TRBJ1-5	CASSYLLNQPQHF	TGTGCCAGCAGTTATCTTCTAAATCAGCCCCAGCATTTT
-	TRBV6-5	-	TRBJ2-7	CASTDHSPYEQYF	TGTGCCAGCACCGATCATTCCCCCTACGAGCAGTACTTC
-	TRBV28	-	TRBJ2-3	CASSFAQRVSTDTQYF	TGTGCCAGCAGTTTCGCGCAGCGGGTTAGCACAGATACGCAGTATTTT
-	TRBV5-1	-	TRBJ2-5	CASSLQETQYF	TGCGCCAGCAGCTTACAAGAGACCCAGTACTTC
-	TRBV11-3	-	TRBJ2-1	CASSTGPSGEQFF	TGTGCCAGCAGCACGGGACCCTCGGGAGAGCAGTTCTTC
-	TRBV29-1	-	TRBJ2-5	CSVNRDGETQYF	TGCAGCGTTAACCGGGACGGAGAGACCCAGTACTTC
-	TRBV5-6	-	TRBJ1-5	CASSLAGSGNQPQHF	TGTGCCAGCAGCTTGGCTGGCAGTGGGAATCAGCCCCAGCATTTT
-	TRBV9	-	TRBJ1-2	CASSTTGLGGYTF	TGTGCCAGCAGCACAACAGGGTTAGGAGGCTACACCTTC
-	TRBV5-1	TRBD2	TRBJ2-5	CASSLGLAGGLQETQYF	TGCGCCAGCAGCTTGGGTCTAGCGGGAGGGCTACAAGAGACCCAGTACTTC
-	TRBV7-2	-	TRBJ2-4	CASSPGRGLNIQYF	TGTGCCAGCAGCCCTGGGAGAGGTTTAAACATTCAGTACTTC
-	TRBV5-1	TRBD1	TRBJ1-3	CASSLEGQGASGNTIYF	TGCGCCAGCAGCTTGGAGGGACAGGGGGCGTCGGGAAACACCATATATTTT
-	TRBV29-1	-	TRBJ2-7	CSVEESRGDEQYF	TGCAGCGTTGAAGAAAGCAGGGGCGACGAGCAGTACTTC
few	TRBV6-1	TRBD1	TRBJ2-5	CASSYGQDKYF	TGTGCCAGCAGTTACGGACAGGATAAGTACTTC